This TCR beta chain was observed in a study of spatial heterogeneity in lung cancer. Study background: An average of more than ten raw reads was observed per unique TCR and UMI combination. Study-level findings and limits: Relative to follow-up, resection was when ubiquitous expanded tumor TCRs appeared more in blood.

One entry per CDR3 protein, called by TCRdb with MiXCR from the 5' RACE reads. This table has some 41,000 distinct CDR3 sequences, 20% to 25% appearing once. Germline CDR1 reads SEHNR; CDR2 reads FQNEAQ (reference sequence). This CDR3 spans 15 amino acids. V shed 5 bases and J shed 0 bases, with 13 bases lying between them. This clonotype was counted at least ten times. Its antigen is not identified. Documented time point: blood at routine non-recurrence follow-up after resection. This receptor was obtained from a female donor with early-stage non-small cell lung cancer. The chain links TRBV7-9 to TRBJ1-1; perhaps TRBD1 as D (6 bases). Here the sequenced sample was PBMCs, taken at follow-up. CDR3 loop: CASSGWGDMNTEAFF. The CDR3 DNA sequence: TGTGCCAGCAGCGGCTGGGGGGACATGAACACTGAAGCTTTCTTT. Based on the CDR3 plus reference TRBV7-9 and TRBJ1-1, the full variable domain is DTGVSQNPRHKITKRGQNVTFRCDPISEHNRLYWYRQTLGQGPEFLTYFQNEAQLEKSRLLSDRFSAERPKGSFSTLEIQRTEQGDSAMYLCASSGWGDMNTEAFFGQGTRLTVV.